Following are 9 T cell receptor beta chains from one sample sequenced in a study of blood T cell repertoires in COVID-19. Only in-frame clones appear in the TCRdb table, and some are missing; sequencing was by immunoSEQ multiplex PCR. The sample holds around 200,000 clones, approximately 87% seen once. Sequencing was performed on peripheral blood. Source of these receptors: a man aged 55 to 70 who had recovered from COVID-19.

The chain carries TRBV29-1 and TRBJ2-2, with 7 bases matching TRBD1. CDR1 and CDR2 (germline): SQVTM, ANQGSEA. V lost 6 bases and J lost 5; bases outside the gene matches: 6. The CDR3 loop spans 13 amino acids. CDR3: CSVRDRRTGELFF. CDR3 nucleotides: TGCAGCGTCCGGGACAGACGAACCGGGGAGCTGTTTTTT.

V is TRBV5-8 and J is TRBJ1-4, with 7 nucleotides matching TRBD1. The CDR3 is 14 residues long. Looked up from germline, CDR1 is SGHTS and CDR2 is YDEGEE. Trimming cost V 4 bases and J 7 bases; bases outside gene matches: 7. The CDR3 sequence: CASSPTGASEKLFF. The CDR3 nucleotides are TGTGCCAGCAGCCCCACAGGGGCAAGTGAAAAACTGTTTTTT.

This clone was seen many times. The CDR3 sequence is CASSYGGAGNQPQHF. As DNA, the CDR3 is TGTGCCAGCAGTTACGGGGGGGCGGGGAATCAGCCCCAGCATTTT. The chain is built from TRBV6-6 and TRBJ1-5; TRBD1 is a possible D gene (6 bases). Germline CDR1 reads MNHNY; CDR2 reads SVGAGI (reference sequence). CDR3 size: 15 residues. The V and J ends lost 2 bases and 4 bases respectively, with 12 bases between them.

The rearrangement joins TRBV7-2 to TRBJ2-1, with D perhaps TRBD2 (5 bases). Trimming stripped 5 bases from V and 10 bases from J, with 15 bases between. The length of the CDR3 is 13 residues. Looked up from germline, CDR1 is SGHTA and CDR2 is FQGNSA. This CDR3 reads CASSLLLAAEQFF. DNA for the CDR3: TGTGCCAGCAGCCTCCTCCTAGCAGCCGAGCAGTTCTTC.

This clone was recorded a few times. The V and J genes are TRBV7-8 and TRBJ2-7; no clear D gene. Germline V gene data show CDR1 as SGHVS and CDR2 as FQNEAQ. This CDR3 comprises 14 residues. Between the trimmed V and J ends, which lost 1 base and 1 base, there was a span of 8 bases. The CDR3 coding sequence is TGTGCCAGCAGCTTAGGAATAGAGTCCTACGAGCAGTACTTC. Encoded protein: CASSLGIESYEQYF.

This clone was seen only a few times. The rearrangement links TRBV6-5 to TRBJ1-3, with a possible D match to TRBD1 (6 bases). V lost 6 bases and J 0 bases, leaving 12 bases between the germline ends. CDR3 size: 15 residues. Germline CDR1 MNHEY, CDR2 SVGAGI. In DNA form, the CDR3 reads TGTGCCAGCAGAAAACAGGGAACCTCTGGAAACACCATATATTTT. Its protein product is CASRKQGTSGNTIYF.

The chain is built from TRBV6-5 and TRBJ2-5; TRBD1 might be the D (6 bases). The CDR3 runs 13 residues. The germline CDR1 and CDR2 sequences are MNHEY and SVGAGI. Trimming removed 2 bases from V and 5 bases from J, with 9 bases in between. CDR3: CASSYGQGETQYF. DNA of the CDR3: TGTGCCAGCAGTTACGGGCAGGGGGAGACCCAGTACTTC.

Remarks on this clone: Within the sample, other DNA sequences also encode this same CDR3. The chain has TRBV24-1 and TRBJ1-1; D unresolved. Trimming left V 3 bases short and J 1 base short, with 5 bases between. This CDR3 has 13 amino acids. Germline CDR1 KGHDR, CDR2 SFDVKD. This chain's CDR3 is CATSDTRNTEAFF. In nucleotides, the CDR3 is TGTGCCACCAGTGATACGAGGAACACTGAAGCTTTCTTT.

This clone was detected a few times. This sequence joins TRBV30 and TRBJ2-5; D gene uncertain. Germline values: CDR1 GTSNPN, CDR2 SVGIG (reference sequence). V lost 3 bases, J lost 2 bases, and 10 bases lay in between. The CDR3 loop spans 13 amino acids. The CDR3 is CAWRAAAQETQYF. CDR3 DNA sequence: TGTGCCTGGAGGGCGGCAGCGCAAGAGACCCAGTACTTC.